This T cell receptor beta chain stems from a study of blood T cell repertoires in COVID-19. Per germline, CDR1 MDHEN and CDR2 SYDVKM. There are 12 residues in the CDR3. V gave up 6 bases and J gave up 5 bases, with 11 bases separating them. This clone was recorded once. Assay used: immunoSEQ multiplex PCR; TCRdb lists only in-frame clones, some missing. The sample includes about 170,000 clones, about 88% of them seen just once. Sequencing input: peripheral blood. The source is a woman older than 75 with COVID-19, enrolled during active disease. The chain recombines TRBV28 with TRBJ2-7; D possibly corresponds to TRBD1 (5 bases). The CDR3 spells CASRQGSNEQYF. The CDR3 bases are TGTGCCAGCAGGCAGGGTAGCAACGAGCAGTACTTC. Together with reference TRBV28 and TRBJ2-7, the CDR3 gives the full variable domain: DVKVTQSSRYLVKRTGEKVFLECVQDMDHENMFWYRQDPGLGLRLIYFSYDVKMKEKGDIPEGYSVSREKKERFSLILESASTNQTSMYLCASRQGSNEQYFGPGTRLTVT.